This paragraph reports one TCR beta chain. No antigen is known for it. Per-base quality was not reported, and no clone a single base away is much larger than it. The data were obtained in a study of CD8 T cells in Susac syndrome (dated by TCRdb to about 2019). About the full investigation: Whether CD8+ T cell activation and differentiation in Susac syndrome was antigen driven was tested using repertoire sequencing. The study compared CD8+ T cell repertoire clonality among about a dozen healthy donors, around 14 Susac syndrome patients and fewer than 19 multiple sclerosis patients. Study-wide findings and limitations: The TCR sequencing and HLA analysis was acknowledged to have included a relatively small number of individuals.

High-throughput TCR beta sequencing profiled peripheral blood CD8+ and CD4+ T cells from healthy donors, Susac syndrome patients and multiple sclerosis patients. Healthy donors were age- and sex-matched controls. Bulk CD8+ and CD4+ T cells were purified by magnetic negative isolation, while CD8+ TEMRA cells were enriched using FACS. Blood was drawn into EDTA tubes, processed within 24 hours, and PBMCs were isolated by density gradient centrifugation. PBMCs destined for TCR sequencing were cryopreserved in liquid nitrogen and later thawed in a 37 °C water bath. Purity of sorted or isolated CD4+, CD8+ and CD8+ TEMRA cells was at least 90%. RNA was extracted using the RNeasy kit, and roughly 0.5 to 1 microgram was reverse transcribed with random hexamers. The immunoSEQ multiplex PCR assay, covering 54 Vbeta and 13 Jbeta segments, was used to amplify TCR beta CDR3 regions. PCR amplification bias was corrected using a synthetic template baseline for primer optimization and computational correction. The published analysis was carried out like this. Reads were annotated to V, D and J genes according to IMGT and were analyzed with immunoSEQ Analyzer, with only productive sequences retained. Clonality was calculated as one minus the Shannon entropy normalized by log2 of the number of productive unique sequences. For each patient and control, public and private clones were evaluated among the 100 most prevalent clones. A clone was defined as Susac-specific if it was absent from the healthy and MS cohorts, from some 1,100 published viral clones and from other ImmuneACCESS disease sequences. The public reads were reanalyzed by TCRdb: fastp trimming at Q25, MiXCR alignment, in-frame beta chains only. Identical CDR3 protein sequences are pooled into one entry, listed with their most common genes and DNA. These V and J calls rely on TCRdb rather than the paper's analysis. The sample table lists 60,000 to 75,000 distinct CDR3 sequences, 95% of them with a count of one. The ten largest clones take up 0.24% of the sample.

The CDR3 starts with the cysteine, ends with the phenylalanine, and has 13 residues. The retained sequence is limited to the CDR3, 39 bases, with the frame set at the first base. The germline V gene provides CDR1 MDHEN and CDR2 SYDVKM. V sheds 5 bases and J sheds 2 bases, leaving 7 bases between their ends. Sequenced material: CD8+ T cells from PBMCs. Recombination connected TRBV28 to TRBJ1-5, with no confident D gene call. The sequence was obtained from a human donor in good health. The DNA sequence is as follows: TGTGCCAGCAGTCCCTGGGGCAATCAGCCCCAGCATTTT. This translates into CASSPWGNQPQHF.